The 9 T cell receptor beta chains below all came from one sample that was sequenced in a study of human T cells and chemical hapten exposure. MiXCR, run by TCRdb on the RACE reads, gives a single entry per CDR3 protein. The data contain 340,000 or so distinct CDR3 sequences, under 9% of them seen just once; the ten biggest clones take up about 8%. The sample's time point: patch test 1, 2 weeks after DPC sensitization. Treatment described: therapeutic diphenylcyclopropenone sensitization with weekly scalp DPC. The sample in question was whole blood, obtained in connection with sensitization to the hapten diphenylcyclopropenone (DPC). The receptors come from a woman between 18 and 29 years old with alopecia areata. Some clones in this sample may be carry-over from other donors' samples.

This clonotype was recorded a few times. The J gene is TRBJ1-4, the V gene TRBV10-3, with a tentative D call TRBD1 (6 bases). The CDR3 contains 13 residues. Trimming cost V 7 bases and J 4 bases, with 10 bases left between them. Germline V CDR1 and CDR2: ENHRY, SYGVKD. CDR3 DNA: TGTGCCATCATGGCAGGGGATAATGAAAAACTGTTTTTT. It yields the protein CAIMAGDNEKLFF.

The sample holds a few counts of this clonotype. The V gene is TRBV3-1, the J gene TRBJ2-2; 8 bases map to TRBD1. The CDR3 loop spans 14 amino acids. V lost 4 bases and J lost 7; bases outside the gene matches: 5. Germline CDR1 reads LGHDT; CDR2 reads YNNKEL (reference sequence). CDR3 region: CASSPPGGHGELFF. The CDR3 DNA reads TGTGCCAGCAGCCCCCCAGGGGGCCACGGGGAGCTGTTTTTT.

The V and J genes are TRBV3-1 and TRBJ2-7; weak D call: TRBD2 (5 bases). Trimming shortened V by 4 bases and J by 0 bases, and 13 bases separated the two germline ends. The CDR3 covers 15 residues. Germline V gene lookup returns CDR1 LGHDT and CDR2 YNNKEL (reference sequence). CDR3 protein: CASSPDSAASYEQYF. For the CDR3, the DNA is TGTGCCAGCAGCCCGGACTCCGCCGCCTCCTACGAGCAGTACTTC.

This clonotype was counted at least ten times. The gene calls are TRBV12-3 or TRBV12-4 and TRBJ2-5, with D maybe TRBD2 (6 bases). This CDR3 is built from 15 residues. V lost 6 bases and J 1 base, leaving 15 bases between the germline ends. Here the CDR3 DNA reads TGTGCCAGCAGGGACCGCGGGGCCCTCCAAGAGACCCAGTACTTC. Amino acid sequence: CASRDRGALQETQYF.

This sequence joins TRBV6-1 and TRBJ1-2; D uncertain. This CDR3 is 14 amino acids long. CDR1 and CDR2 (germline): MNHNS, SASEGT. Trimming stripped 2 bases from V and 4 bases from J, with 11 bases between. CDR3 loop: CASSETAAFYGYTF. For the CDR3, the DNA is TGTGCCAGCAGTGAAACGGCGGCCTTCTATGGCTACACCTTC.

V gene TRBV6-5 combines with J gene TRBJ1-2; no clear D. Trimming pared 8 bases from V and 2 bases from J, leaving 15 bases between. The CDR3 loop spans 14 amino acids. The germline CDR1 and CDR2 sequences are MNHEY and SVGAGI. The CDR3 DNA reads TGTGCCAGCGGGCGGGGTTCGGGGAACTATGGCTACACCTTC. This encodes CASGRGSGNYGYTF.

Of note for this clonotype: Given the absence of the conserved phenylalanine or tryptophan at the CDR3 end, a read error is likely. The genes are TRBV18 and TRBJ2-7; D is unclear. Germline loops: CDR1 KGHSH, CDR2 LQKENI. The CDR3 is 13 residues long. Trimming pared 2 bases from V and 1 base from J, leaving 6 bases between. The DNA for the CDR3 is TGTGCCAGCTCACCAGCAGGTTCCTACGAGCAGTACTCC. It translates to CASSPAGSYEQYS.

This chain's CDR3 is CASSSRLAGTRSPSTDTQYF. CDR3 nucleotides: TGTGCCAGCAGCTCTAGACTAGCGGGGACTCGATCCCCTAGCACAGATACGCAGTATTTT. The rearrangement uses TRBV7-2 and TRBJ2-3, with TRBD2 matching 11 bases. The CDR3 spans 20 residues. The V gene's germline CDR1 is SGHTA and CDR2 FQGNSA. V was clipped by 4 bases and J by 0 bases; unmatched bases: 15.

The table lists this clonotype with many counts. This chain joins TRBV12-3 or TRBV12-4 and TRBJ1-6; 8 bases fit TRBD1. There are 15 residues in the CDR3. The J segment lost 6 bases and the V segment lost 4 bases, leaving 5 bases of the junction unmatched. This CDR3 is CASSSQGAGNSPLHF. CDR3 DNA sequence: TGTGCCAGCAGTTCCCAGGGGGCTGGTAATTCACCCCTCCACTTT.